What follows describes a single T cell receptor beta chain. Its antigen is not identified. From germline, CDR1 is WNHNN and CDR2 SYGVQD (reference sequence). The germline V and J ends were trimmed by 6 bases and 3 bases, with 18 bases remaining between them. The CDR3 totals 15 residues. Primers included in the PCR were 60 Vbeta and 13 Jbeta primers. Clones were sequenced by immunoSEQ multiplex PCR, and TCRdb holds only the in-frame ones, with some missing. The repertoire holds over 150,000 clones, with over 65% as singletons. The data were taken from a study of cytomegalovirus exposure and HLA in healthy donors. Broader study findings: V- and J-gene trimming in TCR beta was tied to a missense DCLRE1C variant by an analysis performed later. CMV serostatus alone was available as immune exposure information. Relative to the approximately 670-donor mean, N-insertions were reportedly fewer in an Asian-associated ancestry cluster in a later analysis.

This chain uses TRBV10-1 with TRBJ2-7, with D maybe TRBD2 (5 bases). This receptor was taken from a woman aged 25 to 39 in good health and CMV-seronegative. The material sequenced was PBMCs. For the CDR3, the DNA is TGCGCCAGCAGAGATAAGCGGAGTCCGGGCTACGAGCAGTACTTC. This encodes CASRDKRSPGYEQYF.